These T cell receptor beta chains were read from a single sample in a study of blood T cell repertoires in COVID-19. Only in-frame clones appear in the TCRdb table, and some are missing; sequencing was by immunoSEQ multiplex PCR. The table records some 300,000 clones, roughly 86% of them present only once. Sequenced material: PBMCs or T cells enriched from blood (not recorded which). These receptors were taken from a woman between 45 and 60 years old who had been exposed to COVID-19. Each CDR3 is given with its conserved first and last residue. D genes are given only for firm matches. The size field is filled for only some rows; it gives once, few, many or a size class.

J gene,V gene,D gene,clone size,CDR3 protein,CDR3 DNA
TRBJ1-2,TRBV19,NA,NA,CASSPSAGLNYGYTF,TGTGCCAGTAGTCCCTCCGCGGGGCTCAACTATGGCTACACCTTC
TRBJ2-7,TRBV4-1,TRBD2,NA,CASSQGRASGIYEQYF,TGCGCCAGCAGCCAAGGACGGGCTAGCGGGATTTACGAGCAGTACTTC
TRBJ2-7,TRBV5-4,TRBD1,NA,CASSYTGVDYEQYF,TGTGCCAGCAGCTACACAGGGGTAGACTACGAGCAGTACTTC
TRBJ1-1,TRBV3-1/TRBV3-2,TRBD1,NA,CASSPWTGANTEAFF,TGTGCCAGCAGCCCATGGACAGGGGCGAACACTGAAGCTTTCTTT
TRBJ2-7,TRBV28,TRBD1,NA,CASSLPGQRYEQYF,TGTGCCAGCAGTCTCCCGGGACAGAGATACGAGCAGTACTTC
TRBJ2-3,TRBV15,NA,NA,CATSSSRGNTDTQYF,TGTGCCACCAGCAGCAGCCGGGGGAACACAGATACGCAGTATTTT
TRBJ2-7,TRBV28,NA,NA,CASSLGGGYEQYF,TGTGCCAGCAGCCTAGGGGGGGGCTACGAGCAGTACTTC
TRBJ2-1,TRBV7-8,TRBD1,NA,CASSLWTGAGNEQFF,TGTGCCAGCAGCTTATGGACAGGGGCTGGAAATGAGCAGTTCTTC
TRBJ1-3,TRBV4-1,NA,NA,CASSQVEASSGNTIYF,TGCGCCAGCAGCCAGGTAGAGGCGAGCTCTGGAAACACCATATATTTT
TRBJ1-3,TRBV9,NA,few,CASSVEAFSGNTIYF,TGTGCCAGCAGCGTAGAAGCTTTCTCTGGAAACACCATATATTTT
TRBJ1-2,TRBV10-3,TRBD1,few,CAISESIWDRGYGYTF,TGTGCCATCAGTGAGTCGATCTGGGACAGAGGCTATGGCTACACCTTC